This T cell receptor beta chain derives from a study of patients and donors after allogeneic stem cell transplantation. TCRdb re-called the RT-PCR reads through MiXCR, storing one row per CDR3 protein. This sample has more than 850,000 distinct CDR3 sequences; approximately 18% occur once, and the top ten carry under 6.5%. The germline gives CDR1 MNHEY, CDR2 SVGEGT. The CDR3 consists of 16 residues. V trimming: 5 bases; J trimming: 0 bases; junction bases outside the gene matches: 8. The sequence derives from a human donor who was either an allogeneic HSCT recipient or a stem cell or donor lymphocyte infusion donor (not recorded which). It is not recorded whose cells these are; they may come from a transplant donor. The chain carries TRBV6-2 or TRBV6-3 and TRBJ2-3; 7 bases fit TRBD1. Sequenced input: blood, either unsorted or a sorted T cell fraction (not recorded which). The CDR3 DNA follows: TGTGCCAGCAGTCCCCCAGGGACAGAGAGCACAGATACGCAGTATTTT. This sequence encodes CASSPPGTESTDTQYF.